This TCR beta chain stems from a study of cytomegalovirus exposure and HLA in healthy donors. Both 60 Vbeta primers and 13 Jbeta primers went into the PCR. Methods used by the authors: In a later analysis, some 80 million unique TCR beta chains included roughly 11 million shared by two or more donors. The repertoire was sequenced with immunoSEQ multiplex PCR; TCRdb's copy has only in-frame clones and lacks some. V, J and clone size are those of that table, while D and trimming were read from the DNA. The sample lists more than 95,000 clones; 75% to 90% were seen once. CDR1 is SGHTA, CDR2 FQGTGA, per germline. V was pared by 4 bases and J by 2 bases, with 7 bases of the junction left unmatched. This CDR3 region has 15 residues.

The sample taken for sequencing was PBMCs. The sequence came from a man in his late teens or twenties in good health and CMV-seropositive. This chain links TRBV7-3 with TRBJ1-1; 7 bases fit TRBD1. DNA of the CDR3: TGTGCCAGCAGCTCCTCCGGGACAGCAAACACTGAAGCTTTCTTT. It codes for CASSSSGTANTEAFF. The variable domain in full, completed from reference TRBV7-3 and TRBJ1-1, reads GAGVSQTPSNKVTEKGKYVELRCDPISGHTALYWYRQSLGQGPEFLIYFQGTGAADDSGLPNDRFFAVRPEGSVSTLKIQRTERGDSAVYLCASSSSGTANTEAFFGQGTRLTVV.